This TCR beta chain was sequenced in a study of CD8 T cells in Susac syndrome. With random hexamers, reverse transcription was performed on about 0.5 to 1 ug of RNA. Multiplex PCR with immunoSEQ amplified the TCR beta CDR3 across 54 Vbeta and 13 Jbeta. TCRdb recomputed calls from the immunoSEQ multiplex PCR reads with MiXCR, one row per CDR3 protein. The sample has some 200,000 distinct CDR3 sequences; around 95% are singletons. The CDR3 loop spans 13 amino acids. Germline CDR1 is MGHDK and CDR2 is SYGVNS. V lost 3 bases and J lost 6, with 11 bases in between. The sample was CD4+ T cells from PBMCs. The source of this sequence is a human donor with Susac syndrome. This chain links TRBV25-1 with TRBJ1-2; D perhaps matches TRBD1 (5 bases). DNA for the CDR3: TGTGCCAGCAGTGAGGCCAGGGCGAATGGCTACACCTTC. Translated: CASSEARANGYTF.